A selection of T cell receptor beta chains follows, all from one sample in a study of technical replicates of blood from a few donors. Clones were sequenced by immunoSEQ multiplex PCR, and TCRdb holds only the in-frame ones, with some missing. This sample carries 74,000 or so clones, 80% to 95% of them seen once, and the ten largest clones take about 0.4%. The specimen sequenced was T cells isolated from PBMCs. The receptor set was obtained from a human donor in good health. The CDR3 runs from the conserved cysteine through the conserved F or W. The D gene is left open where the match is weak. The size entry is marked missing in some rows and otherwise reads once, few, many or a size class.

length | size | J | D | V | DNA | CDR3
14 | . | TRBJ1-3 | . | TRBV5-1 | TGCGCCAGCAGCTTGGAGACATCCGGAAACACCATATATTTT | CASSLETSGNTIYF
16 | . | TRBJ2-4 | . | TRBV21-1 | TGTGCCAGCAGCAAAGTCCGACTACTAGCCAAAAACATTCAGTACTTC | CASSKVRLLAKNIQYF
16 | . | TRBJ2-3 | TRBD2 | TRBV7-3 | TGTGCCAGCAGCTCTACAGGGCTAGCGGGAATTGATACGCAGTATTTT | CASSSTGLAGIDTQYF
14 | . | TRBJ2-7 | . | TRBV7-9 | TGTGCCAGCAGCCCTAGGACAGCCTCCTACGAGCAGTACTTC | CASSPRTASYEQYF
14 | . | TRBJ1-2 | TRBD1 | TRBV28 | TGTGCCAGCAGTTCGGACAGGGGAACTACTGGCTACACCTTC | CASSSDRGTTGYTF
15 | . | TRBJ2-1 | . | TRBV9 | TGTGCCAGCAGCGTAGCGCTATATTCCTACAATGAGCAGTTCTTC | CASSVALYSYNEQFF
18 | . | TRBJ2-3 | . | TRBV5-1 | TGCGCCAGCGGATTAATGGCGGCACTCCAACCTAGCACAGATACGCAGTATTTT | CASGLMAALQPSTDTQYF
15 | . | TRBJ2-2 | TRBD2 | TRBV5-4 | TGTGCCAGCAGCCCTGAGCTAGCGGGAGTCGGGGAGCTGTTTTTT | CASSPELAGVGELFF
13 | . | TRBJ1-1 | . | TRBV27 | TGTGCCAGCAGTTTTCAGGGGAACACTGAAGCTTTCTTT | CASSFQGNTEAFF
14 | once | TRBJ1-2 | . | TRBV5-1 | TGCGCCAGCAGCTTAGAGGCGGGGGCAGATGGCTACACCTTC | CASSLEAGADGYTF
17 | . | TRBJ2-5 | TRBD2 | TRBV11-3 | TGTGCCAGCAGCACCCGTACTAGCGGGAGCTTAGGGGAGACCCAGTACTTC | CASSTRTSGSLGETQYF
12 | . | TRBJ2-3 | . | TRBV29-1 | TGCAGCGATCTAGGGGGGGCAGATACGCAGTATTTT | CSDLGGADTQYF
15 | . | TRBJ2-5 | . | TRBV30 | TGTACCTGGAGTGGGCGGAGGGATTTTAGGGAGACCCAGTACTTC | CTWSGRRDFRETQYF
15 | . | TRBJ1-1 | . | TRBV28 | TGTGCCAGCAGTTCGCGACAGCAGGAGAACACTGAAGCTTTCTTT | CASSSRQQENTEAFF
14 | . | TRBJ2-3 | . | TRBV9 | TGTGCCAGCAGCACCCGACTAGACGACGGTGAGCAGTATTTT | CASSTRLDDGEQYF
14 | . | TRBJ1-1 | . | TRBV6-5 | TGTGCCAGCAGGGGGGGGGTCATGAACACTGAAGCTTTCTTT | CASRGGVMNTEAFF
15 | . | TRBJ2-2 | . | TRBV5-1 | TGCGCCAGCAGCTCCTCCGGGTATTCGGGCGGGGAGCTGTTTTTT | CASSSSGYSGGELFF
16 | once | TRBJ2-1 | TRBD2 | TRBV11-3 | TGTGCCAGCAGCGTCTTCGGCGGGAGCAGTGGCAATGAGCAGTTCTTC | CASSVFGGSSGNEQFF
17 | . | TRBJ2-2 | . | TRBV9 | TGTGCCAGCAGCCCAACAGGGGGGGGAGTTATCACCGGGGAGCTGTTTTTT | CASSPTGGGVITGELFF
13 | . | TRBJ2-7 | TRBD1 | TRBV6-5 | TGTGCCAGCAGTTACGGGGACAGCTACGAGCAGTACTTC | CASSYGDSYEQYF
15 | . | TRBJ2-5 | . | TRBV2 | TGTGCCAGCAGTGAAATCACTAGGAACCCAGAGACCCAGTACTTC | CASSEITRNPETQYF
14 | . | TRBJ2-2 | . | TRBV5-6 | TGTGCCAGCAGCCGTCCAGGGGGGTCAGGGGAGCTGTTTTTT | CASSRPGGSGELFF
15 | . | TRBJ2-1 | TRBD2 | TRBV4-1 | TGCGCCAGCAGCCAAGTCGGGACTAGACGCAATGAGCAGTTCTTC | CASSQVGTRRNEQFF
14 | . | TRBJ2-7 | TRBD2 | TRBV28 | TGTGCCAGCAGTGGGACGGGGGGCTCCTACGAGCAGTACTTC | CASSGTGGSYEQYF
13 | . | TRBJ1-4 | . | TRBV19 | TGTGCCAGTTCGGGAGCGGGTAATGAAAAACTGTTTTTT | CASSGAGNEKLFF
13 | . | TRBJ2-7 | . | TRBV7-3 | TGTGCCAGCAGCTTAAATTTCGCCTACGAGCAGTACTTC | CASSLNFAYEQYF
15 | . | TRBJ2-7 | TRBD1 | TRBV7-6 | TGTGCCAGCAGCTTAGGTGGGACAGGGTACAACGAGCAGTACTTC | CASSLGGTGYNEQYF
16 | . | TRBJ2-1 | TRBD2 | TRBV5-6 | TGTGCCAGCAGCTTGGGGGGACTAGCGGGAGGCAATGAGCAGTTCTTC | CASSLGGLAGGNEQFF
14 | . | TRBJ1-2 | . | TRBV28 | TGTGCCAGCAGTTTATCAATCGCAGTCTATGGCTACACCTTC | CASSLSIAVYGYTF
17 | . | TRBJ1-1 | TRBD1 | TRBV11-3 | TGTGCCAGCAGCTTATATAGTTACAGGGGGCGAGAGACTGAAGCTTTCTTT | CASSLYSYRGRETEAFF
15 | . | TRBJ1-3 | . | TRBV6-6 | TGTGCCAGGCCCAAGGCGGAGAGCTCTGGAAACACCATATATTTT | CARPKAESSGNTIYF
12 | . | TRBJ2-2 | . | TRBV9 | TGTGCCAGCTCGCAGGCAACCGGGGAGCTGTTTTTT | CASSQATGELFF
15 | . | TRBJ1-2 | TRBD1 | TRBV28 | TGTGCCAGCAGTTTATTTGGGGACAGGGGATTCGGCTACACCTTC | CASSLFGDRGFGYTF
17 | . | TRBJ1-1 | TRBD1 | TRBV6-1 | TGTGCCAGCAGTGAAAGTTGGCAGGGGGCATGGAACACTGAAGCTTTCTTT | CASSESWQGAWNTEAFF
19 | . | TRBJ2-3 | TRBD2 | TRBV5-1 | TGCGCCAGCAGCTTGGTTACGGCTAGCGGGGCGAGCCCCACAGATACGCAGTATTTT | CASSLVTASGASPTDTQYF
16 | . | TRBJ1-1 | . | TRBV7-8 | TGTGCCAGCAGCTTTCCTATAAGGACAGCGGATCCTAGAGCTTTCTTT | CASSFPIRTADPRAFF
14 | once | TRBJ2-1 | TRBD1 | TRBV6-5 | TGTGCCAGCAGTCCGGGACAGGGAAACAATGAGCAGTTCTTC | CASSPGQGNNEQFF
13 | . | TRBJ2-7 | TRBD2 | TRBV7-9 | TGTGCCGGCAGCGCTATAGCGGGATACGAGCAGTACTTC | CAGSAIAGYEQYF
15 | . | TRBJ2-7 | TRBD1 | TRBV6-5 | TGTGCCAGCACGGTCGGACAGGGGACTTCCTACGAGCAGTACTTC | CASTVGQGTSYEQYF
16 | . | TRBJ1-5 | . | TRBV19 | TGTGCCAGTAGTATACAATTCGGGGGGGGCAATCAGCCCCAGCATTTT | CASSIQFGGGNQPQHF
15 | . | TRBJ1-1 | TRBD1 | TRBV18 | TGTGCCAGCTCACCTACGGGACAGGGGGGGACTGAAGCTTTCTTT | CASSPTGQGGTEAFF
16 | . | TRBJ2-1 | . | TRBV5-4 | TGTGCCAGCAGCTTGGATTGGACTACAGGAGGGCATGAGCAGTTCTTC | CASSLDWTTGGHEQFF
19 | . | TRBJ2-3 | TRBD2 | TRBV11-3 | TGTGCCAGCAGCTTATTCGGAGTAGCGGGAGAAGAGAGTACAGATACGCAGTATTTT | CASSLFGVAGEESTDTQYF
18 | once | TRBJ2-1 | TRBD2 | TRBV7-9 | TGTGCCAGCAGCCCGGTTGGGGGCGGGAGGGCCCTTTACAATGAGCAGTTCTTC | CASSPVGGGRALYNEQFF
14 | . | TRBJ2-7 | . | TRBV15 | TGTGCCACCAGCCCTCAACAGGGAACCTACGAGCAGTACTTC | CATSPQQGTYEQYF
17 | . | TRBJ2-7 | TRBD1 | TRBV9 | TGTGCCAGCAGCCGTCCCGGGACAGGGGCCGATAGCTACGAGCAGTACTTC | CASSRPGTGADSYEQYF